This entry describes one TCR beta chain. Its antigen is not known. This sample was taken from a study of T cell repertoires in cytomegalovirus infection. Study-wide background: It was the public TCR beta signatures that indicated both CMV infection and matching HLA type.

Per the germline V gene, CDR1 is DFQATT and CDR2 is SNEGSKA (reference sequence). The CDR3 has 13 amino acids. With V trimmed by 6 bases and J by 10 bases, 6 bases remained unmatched. Via MiXCR, TCRdb re-called the reads, giving one row per CDR3 protein. The sample lists 600,000 to 700,000 distinct CDR3 sequences; about 33% were seen once. Sequenced here: cultured PBMCs, sampled from culture after CMV antigen stimulation. The V call is TRBV20-1, the J call TRBJ1-6; 10 nucleotides match TRBD1. The receptor comes from a human donor in good health (CMV status not recorded). Some clones in this sample may be carry-over from other donors' samples. CDR3 in DNA: TGCAGTGCCCCGGGGACAGGGGAATCACCCCTCCACTTT. Protein product: CSAPGTGESPLHF.